A selection of T cell receptor beta chains follows, all from one sample in a study of cytomegalovirus exposure and HLA in healthy donors. Method: immunoSEQ multiplex PCR; TCRdb's copy keeps in-frame clones and lacks some. In the table there are around 130,000 clones, about 73% of which are singletons. Sequenced input: PBMCs. These TCRs come from a human donor in good health. Each CDR3 is given with its conserved first and last residue. A D gene is named only where the DNA matches it firmly. Some rows mark clone size as missing; the rest say once, few, many or name a class of expanded clone.

clone_size j_call v_call d_call cdr3_aa cdr3_nt
once TRBJ2-7 TRBV10-3 - CAIRDQATYEQYF TGTGCCATCAGGGATCAGGCCACCTACGAGCAGTACTTC
- TRBJ2-1 TRBV19 - CASSLFKANEQFF TGTGCCAGTAGCCTCTTCAAAGCCAATGAGCAGTTCTTC
once TRBJ1-1 TRBV21-1 - CASSKARCGRGRSRRWKSTEAFF TGTGCCAGCAGCAAAGCCCGGTGTGGCAGGGGTCGTTCCCGAAGGTGGAAATCCACTGAAGCTTTCTTT
- TRBJ2-1 TRBV19 TRBD1 CASSAYSGQGFNEQFF TGTGCCAGTAGTGCTTACTCGGGACAGGGGTTTAATGAGCAGTTCTTC
few TRBJ2-3 TRBV2 - CASSEVGGSDTQYF TGTGCCAGCAGTGAGGTTGGGGGCTCAGATACGCAGTATTTT
- TRBJ1-2 TRBV6-5 TRBD1 CASSTGGALTTF TGTGCCAGCAGTACAGGGGGGGCCCTTACAACCTTC
- TRBJ1-4 TRBV7-9 - CASRARGVSHEKLFF TGTGCCAGCAGAGCCCGGGGGGTCAGTCATGAAAAACTGTTTTTT
- TRBJ1-1 TRBV4-1 TRBD1 CASSRQSRTGDTEAFF TGCGCCAGCAGCCGACAGAGTAGAACAGGGGACACTGAAGCTTTCTTT
few TRBJ2-7 TRBV4-3 TRBD1 CASSQLTGGWSEQYF TGCGCCAGCAGCCAGCTGACAGGGGGCTGGTCCGAGCAGTACTTC
- TRBJ1-1 TRBV5-6 - CASSHGRFGTEAFF TGTGCCAGCAGCCATGGGAGGTTCGGCACTGAAGCTTTCTTT
- TRBJ2-7 TRBV7-2 - CASSLAAGSYEQYF TGTGCCAGCAGCTTAGCCGCAGGGTCCTACGAGCAGTACTTC
- TRBJ2-7 TRBV4-3 TRBD1 CASSHPGTGVQYF TGCGCCAGCAGCCACCCCGGGACAGGGGTGCAGTACTTC
- TRBJ1-4 TRBV7-3 TRBD1 CASSLKPHPTGRWEKLFF TGTGCCAGCAGCTTAAAGCCCCATCCGACAGGGAGGTGGGAAAAACTGTTTTTT
- TRBJ1-2 TRBV19 TRBD1 CASSMGRQGLRSYGYTF TGTGCCAGTAGTATGGGGAGACAGGGCCTACGATCGTATGGCTACACCTTC
- TRBJ2-3 TRBV6-4 - CASSDSRADTQYF TGTGCCAGCAGTGACTCAAGAGCAGATACGCAGTATTTT
- TRBJ2-5 TRBV6-5 - CASSYGRYQETQYF TGTGCCAGCAGTTACGGGCGATACCAAGAGACCCAGTACTTC
- TRBJ2-7 TRBV7-3 - CASSPGLRGAYEQYF TGTGCCAGCAGCCCAGGACTGCGTGGGGCCTACGAGCAGTACTTC
- TRBJ1-2 TRBV2 - CASPLMLEGDYGYTF TGTGCCAGCCCACTAATGCTAGAGGGTGACTATGGCTACACCTTC
few TRBJ1-6 TRBV6-1 - CASVEGRNSPLHF TGTGCCAGCGTCGAGGGCCGCAATTCACCCCTCCACTTT
once TRBJ2-3 TRBV30 TRBD2 CAWGFLAGNTDTQYF TGTGCCTGGGGATTTCTAGCGGGTAACACAGATACGCAGTATTTT
- TRBJ2-3 TRBV18 TRBD1 CASSPETGVDTQYF TGTGCCAGCTCACCAGAGACAGGGGTAGATACGCAGTATTTT
- TRBJ2-2 TRBV7-9 TRBD2 CASSFSGTNTGELFF TGTGCCAGCAGCTTTAGCGGGACGAACACCGGGGAGCTGTTTTTT
- TRBJ1-1 TRBV11-3 TRBD1 CASSPTGKGTEAFF TGTGCCAGCAGCCCGACAGGGAAGGGCACTGAAGCTTTCTTT
- TRBJ1-2 TRBV27 - CASTKNKLYGYTF TGTGCCAGCACGAAGAACAAGTTATATGGCTACACCTTC
many TRBJ2-6 TRBV4-2 - CASSQDLGSGANVLTF TGTGCCAGCAGCCAAGATCTAGGATCTGGGGCCAACGTCCTGACTTTC
- TRBJ1-1 TRBV5-1 - CASSLGLVQGTEAFF TGCGCCAGCAGCTTGGGTCTGGTACAGGGCACTGAAGCTTTCTTT
- TRBJ1-1 TRBV29-1 TRBD1 CSVVPGQGSEAFF TGCAGCGTTGTTCCGGGACAGGGCTCTGAAGCTTTCTTT
- TRBJ2-1 TRBV11-2 - CASTLRYEQFF TGTGCCAGCACCCTACGTTATGAGCAGTTCTTC
- TRBJ1-5 TRBV5-5 - CASSLGSLGGNQPQHF TGTGCCAGCAGCTTGGGGAGCCTGGGTGGCAATCAGCCCCAGCATTTT
- TRBJ1-1 TRBV7-2 - CASEPGDGGTEAFF TGTGCCAGCGAGCCAGGGGATGGAGGCACTGAAGCTTTCTTT
- TRBJ2-6 TRBV4-3 - CASSQEQGPGANVLTF TGCGCCAGCAGCCAGGAACAGGGACCTGGGGCCAACGTCCTGACTTTC
few TRBJ2-1 TRBV11-3 - CASSPGGRVNEQFF TGTGCCAGCAGCCCCGGTGGGCGCGTGAATGAGCAGTTCTTC
- TRBJ1-2 TRBV29-1 TRBD1 CSADRGSSGYTF TGCAGCGCCGACAGGGGTTCCAGTGGCTACACCTTC